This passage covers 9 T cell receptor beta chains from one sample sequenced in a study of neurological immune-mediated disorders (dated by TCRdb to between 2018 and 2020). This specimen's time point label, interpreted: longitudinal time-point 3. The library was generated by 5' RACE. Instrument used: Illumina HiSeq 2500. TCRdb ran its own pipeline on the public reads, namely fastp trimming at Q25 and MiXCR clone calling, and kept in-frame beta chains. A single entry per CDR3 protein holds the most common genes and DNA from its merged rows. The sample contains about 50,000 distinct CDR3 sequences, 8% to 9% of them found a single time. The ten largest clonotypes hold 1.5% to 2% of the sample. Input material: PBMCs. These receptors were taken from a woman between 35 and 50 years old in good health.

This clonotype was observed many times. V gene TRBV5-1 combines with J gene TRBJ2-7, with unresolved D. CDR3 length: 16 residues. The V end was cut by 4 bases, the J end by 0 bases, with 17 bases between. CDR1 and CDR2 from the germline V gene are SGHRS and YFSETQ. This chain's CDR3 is CASSAATPRSSYEQYF. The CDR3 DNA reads TGCGCCAGCAGCGCGGCGACACCAAGGAGCTCCTACGAGCAGTACTTC.

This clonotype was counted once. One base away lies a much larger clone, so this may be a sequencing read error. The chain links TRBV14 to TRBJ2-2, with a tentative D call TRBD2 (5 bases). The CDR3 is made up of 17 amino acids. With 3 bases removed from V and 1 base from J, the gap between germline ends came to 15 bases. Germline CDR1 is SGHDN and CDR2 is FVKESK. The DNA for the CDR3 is TGTGCCAGCAGCCACCTGATAGGACTCCTGAACACCGGGGAGCTGTTTTTT. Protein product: CASSHLIGLLNTGELFF.

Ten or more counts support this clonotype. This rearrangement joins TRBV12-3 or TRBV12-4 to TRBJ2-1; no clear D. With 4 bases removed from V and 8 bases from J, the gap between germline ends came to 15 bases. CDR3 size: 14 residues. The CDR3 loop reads CASSYPERVYEQFF. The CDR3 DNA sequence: TGTGCCAGCAGTTACCCGGAAAGGGTGTATGAGCAGTTCTTC.

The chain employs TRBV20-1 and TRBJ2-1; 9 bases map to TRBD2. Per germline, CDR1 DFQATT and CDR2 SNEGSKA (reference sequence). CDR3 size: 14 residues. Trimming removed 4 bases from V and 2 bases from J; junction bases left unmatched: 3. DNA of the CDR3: TGCAGTGCTATAGCGGGGGCCCCCTACAATGAGCAGTTCTTC. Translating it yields CSAIAGAPYNEQFF.

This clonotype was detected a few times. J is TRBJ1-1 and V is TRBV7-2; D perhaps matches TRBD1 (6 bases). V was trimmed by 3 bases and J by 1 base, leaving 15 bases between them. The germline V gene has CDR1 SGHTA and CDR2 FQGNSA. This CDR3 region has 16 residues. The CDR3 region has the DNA TGTGCCAGCAGCTTCCTTAGGGGGGGTGGGAACACTGAAGCTTTCTTT. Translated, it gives CASSFLRGGGNTEAFF.

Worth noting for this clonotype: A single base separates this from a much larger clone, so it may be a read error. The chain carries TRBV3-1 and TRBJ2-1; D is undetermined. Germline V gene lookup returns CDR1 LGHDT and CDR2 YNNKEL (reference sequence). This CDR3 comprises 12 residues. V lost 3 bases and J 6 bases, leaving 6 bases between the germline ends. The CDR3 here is CASSHVSNEQFF. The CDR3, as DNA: TGTGCCAGCAGCCACGTTTCCAATGAGCAGTTCTTC.

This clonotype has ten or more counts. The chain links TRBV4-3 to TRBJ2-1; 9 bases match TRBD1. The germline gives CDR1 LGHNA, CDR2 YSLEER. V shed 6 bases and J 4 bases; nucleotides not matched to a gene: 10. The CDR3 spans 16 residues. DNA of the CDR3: TGCGCCAGCAGTCCCGGGACAGGGTCACTTTACAATGAGCAGTTCTTC. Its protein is CASSPGTGSLYNEQFF.

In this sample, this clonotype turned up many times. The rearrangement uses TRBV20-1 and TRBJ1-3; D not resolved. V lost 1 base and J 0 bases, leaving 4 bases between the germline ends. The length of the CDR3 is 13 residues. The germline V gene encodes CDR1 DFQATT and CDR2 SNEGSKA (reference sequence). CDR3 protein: CSARVASGNTIYF. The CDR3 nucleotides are TGCAGTGCTAGAGTAGCCTCTGGAAACACCATATATTTT.

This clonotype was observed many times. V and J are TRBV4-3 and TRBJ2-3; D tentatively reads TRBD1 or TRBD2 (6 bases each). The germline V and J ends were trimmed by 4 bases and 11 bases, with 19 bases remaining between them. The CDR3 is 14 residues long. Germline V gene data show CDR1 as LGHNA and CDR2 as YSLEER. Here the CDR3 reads CASSRTEGGPRQYF. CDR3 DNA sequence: TGCGCCAGCAGCCGCACAGAGGGGGGACCGCGGCAGTATTTT.